Listed here are 13 T cell receptor beta chains from one sample, sequenced in a study of regulatory T cells in long-lasting Graves disease. Specified time point: persistent/refractory GD, antithyroid drugs over 5 years with positive TRAb. PBMC-extracted RNA yielded the TCR library. TCR beta libraries were built with iRepertoire HTBI primers and Arm-PCR of CDR3 regions. TCRdb ran MiXCR on the multiplex PCR reads and lists one entry per CDR3 protein. This sample has around 460,000 distinct CDR3 sequences, with 20% to 25% found just once. This specimen was peripheral blood mononuclear cells (PBMCs), taken when the disease was refractory, from a patient treated with antithyroid drugs. The origin of the receptors is a female donor with Graves disease.

This clonotype was observed a handful of times. The chain combines TRBV2 with TRBJ2-7; possibly TRBD1 or TRBD2 for D (5 bases each). Per the germline V gene, CDR1 is SNHLY and CDR2 is FYNNEI. The CDR3 spans 14 residues. The ends were cut back, 8 bases at V and 0 bases at J, with 14 bases in the middle. The CDR3: CASAPGRSSYEQYF. The CDR3 nucleotides read TGTGCCAGCGCACCGGGACGTAGCTCCTACGAGCAGTACTTC. The full variable domain, completed using reference TRBV2 and TRBJ2-7, is EPEVTQTPSHQVTQMGQEVILRCVPISNHLYFYWYRQILGQKVEFLVSFYNNEISEKSEIFDDQFSVERPDGSNFTLKIRSTKLEDSAMYFCASAPGRSSYEQYFGPGTRLTVT.

This clonotype came up many times. The junction departs from the called germline gene at one end, perhaps through a read error. The V call is TRBV7-2, the J call TRBJ2-7, with D possibly being TRBD1 (7 bases). The CDR3 is 14 amino acids. Germline loops: CDR1 SGHTA, CDR2 FQGNSA. CDR3 residues: CASSLGGGVYEQYF. CDR3 bases: TGTGCCAGCAGTTTAGGAGGGGGCGTGTACGAGCAGTACTTC.

V is TRBV28 and J is TRBJ2-3; 9 bases line up with TRBD1. CDR1 is MDHEN, CDR2 SYDVKM, per germline. The CDR3 sequence is 14 residues long. With V trimmed by 10 bases and J by 3 bases, 8 bases remained unmatched. CDR3 DNA: TGTGCCACCATCCGGGACAGGGTGACAGATACGCAGTATTTT. Its protein product is CATIRDRVTDTQYF.

The chain uses TRBV19 and TRBJ2-6; D call uncertain. The CDR3 extends over 13 amino acids. Germline loops: CDR1 LNHDA, CDR2 SQIVND (reference sequence). Deletions cut 8 bases from V and 4 bases from J, with 9 bases between. CDR3 sequence (DNA): TGTGCCAGTGTAAACTTGGGGGCCAACGTCCTGACTTTC. The encoded protein is CASVNLGANVLTF.

This clonotype occurred many times. This chain uses TRBV15 with TRBJ1-5, with 9 positions matching TRBD1. In germline, CDR1 is LNHNV, CDR2 YYDKDF (reference sequence). CDR3 length: 15 residues. V was clipped by 2 bases and J by 8 bases; unmatched bases: 7. The CDR3 region has the DNA TGTGCCACCAGCAGATACTACAGGGGGCTTGAGCCCCAGCATTTT. Translation gives CATSRYYRGLEPQHF.

This clonotype was seen a few times. The chain employs TRBV6-1 and TRBJ1-5, with D unclear. V was cut by 6 bases and J by 0 bases, with 12 bases left in between. CDR3 length: 15 residues. The germline V gene has CDR1 MNHNS and CDR2 SASEGT. CDR3 in DNA: TGTGCCAGCAGCGAGACGGACCCTAGCAATCAGCCCCAGCATTTT. Protein product: CASSETDPSNQPQHF.

V usage is TRBV28 and J usage is TRBJ2-1, with 7 positions matching TRBD2. Germline CDR1 is MDHEN and CDR2 is SYDVKM. Trimming cost V 5 bases and J 4 bases; bases outside gene matches: 8. CDR3 length: 15 amino acids. CDR3 bases: TGTGCCAGCAGTACGGGCGGGAGATCTTACAATGAGCAGTTCTTC. This gives the protein CASSTGGRSYNEQFF.

This clonotype was counted a few times. This chain joins TRBV28 and TRBJ1-3; D possibly corresponds to TRBD1 (5 bases). The CDR3 sequence is 16 residues long. V was clipped by 1 base and J by 4 bases, with 14 bases between them. Germline CDR1 reads MDHEN; CDR2 reads SYDVKM. CDR3 protein: CASSLSPGLTGNTIYF. CDR3 DNA sequence: TGTGCCAGCAGTTTATCCCCAGGGCTGACAGGAAACACCATATATTTT.

This clonotype appeared a few times. CDR3: CASKSWMAETQYF. DNA for the CDR3: TGTGCCAGCAAATCATGGATGGCCGAGACCCAGTACTTC. The chain employs TRBV6-1 and TRBJ2-5; unclear D gene. V lost 7 bases, J lost 5 bases, and 14 bases lay in between. The CDR3 is 13 amino acids. CDR1 MNHNS and CDR2 SASEGT come from the germline V gene.

This clonotype showed up many times. The gene calls are TRBV12-3 or TRBV12-4 and TRBJ1-1; tentative D call: TRBD1 (6 bases). Trimming removed 4 bases from V and 5 bases from J, with 14 bases in between. The CDR3 sequence is 14 residues long. CDR3 sequence (DNA): TGTGCCAGCAGTTCCTTAACAGGGTGGACTGAAGCTTTCTTT. Its translation is CASSSLTGWTEAFF.

This clonotype was recorded at least ten times. The genes are TRBV28 and TRBJ2-5, with D possibly matching TRBD1 (5 bases). With 4 bases removed from V and 6 bases from J, the gap between germline ends came to 21 bases. The CDR3 is 16 amino acids. In germline, CDR1 is MDHEN, CDR2 SYDVKM. In DNA, the CDR3 is TGTGCCAGCAGTTCTCCCCGGGTCAGGGTGGAAAAGACCCAGTACTTC. This sequence encodes CASSSPRVRVEKTQYF. The full variable domain, its missing parts supplied by reference TRBV28 and TRBJ2-5, is DVKVTQSSRYLVKRTGEKVFLECVQDMDHENMFWYRQDPGLGLRLIYFSYDVKMKEKGDIPEGYSVSREKKERFSLILESASTNQTSMYLCASSSPRVRVEKTQYFGPGTRLLVL.

The gene calls are TRBV30 and TRBJ2-7; 9 nucleotides agree with TRBD1. Germline V CDR1 and CDR2: GTSNPN, SVGIG (reference sequence). V lost 3 bases, J lost 1 base, and 4 bases stayed unmatched. This CDR3 is built from 14 residues. The CDR3 here is CAWSAGTGSYEQYF. CDR3 DNA: TGTGCCTGGAGCGCCGGGACAGGGTCCTACGAGCAGTACTTC.

The chain employs TRBV3-1 and TRBJ2-1; D not resolved. Germline loops: CDR1 LGHDT, CDR2 YNNKEL (reference sequence). The ends were cut back, 3 bases at V and 6 bases at J, with 6 bases in the middle. The CDR3 totals 12 residues. Here the CDR3 DNA reads TGTGCCAGCAGCCAGTACAGCAATGAGCAGTTCTTC. Protein sequence: CASSQYSNEQFF.